Listed below are T cell receptor beta chains from one sample, sequenced in a study of monozygotic twins with cystic fibrosis. Libraries were prepared by immunoSEQ multiplex PCR; TCRdb keeps only in-frame clonotypes and omits some of them. The sample yields approximately 23,000 clones, approximately 87% seen once. Sequenced: blood. The receptor source for this set is a woman in her 30s with cystic fibrosis. CDR3s include the opening cysteine and the closing phenylalanine or tryptophan. The order of the fields is V gene, J gene, CDR3 protein.

TRBV9	TRBJ1-1	CASSPDIGFEAFF
TRBV28	TRBJ1-4	CASSLNQGAGEKLFF
TRBV5-1	TRBJ2-3	CASSLGVWERSTDTQYF
TRBV11-2	TRBJ2-7	CASSLGGRVGYEQYF
TRBV2	TRBJ2-7	CASREGQLGRYEQYF
TRBV7-6	TRBJ2-7	CASSQGQGDYEQYF
TRBV19	TRBJ1-5	CASRGGGQGPNQPQHF
TRBV7-9	TRBJ2-1	CASCGGNEQFF
TRBV4-1	TRBJ1-1	CASSPTGMNTEAFF
TRBV9	TRBJ2-7	CASSAGGQDYEQYF
TRBV7-9	TRBJ1-1	CASSFKERLNTEAFF
TRBV20-1	TRBJ2-1	CSAIRGTGQFF
TRBV6-1	TRBJ2-5	CASSEETSGPLAEETQYF
TRBV6-5	TRBJ2-7	CASSPTPGQSYEQYF
TRBV7-9	TRBJ1-1	CASSLGSTFNTEAFF
TRBV6-1	TRBJ1-3	CASSEWTGSSGNTIYF
TRBV7-2	TRBJ2-4	CASSASRAKNIQYF
TRBV5-1	TRBJ2-5	CASSLGARQQETQYF
TRBV4-1	TRBJ1-1	CASSQGSGGGTEAFF
TRBV11-3	TRBJ2-7	CASSLDPGSEQYF
TRBV5-1	TRBJ2-1	CASSFSSGGPYNEQFF
TRBV6-1	TRBJ2-7	CASSEFRTSYEQYF
TRBV7-2	TRBJ1-1	CASSLIPQGRSRAFF
TRBV15	TRBJ1-5	CATSRGWTGWVGNQPQHF
TRBV9	TRBJ2-5	CASTYSGTSGGPQETQYF
TRBV25-1	TRBJ2-3	CASSNDRGPEDTQYF
TRBV7-2	TRBJ2-1	CASSRNRGPTLYNEQFF
TRBV6-1	TRBJ2-3	CASSGNAGGPDTQYF
TRBV6-1	TRBJ1-3	CASSDRGAGNTIYF
TRBV18	TRBJ1-5	CASSLSYSNQPQHF
TRBV9	TRBJ2-2	CASSVGRTGELFF
TRBV6-1	TRBJ1-1	CASSDPGQIEAFF
TRBV7-2	TRBJ1-2	CASSLVGARVYGYTF
TRBV5-1	TRBJ2-7	CASTLEGGSYEQYF
TRBV28	TRBJ2-7	CATVPGGLTYEQYF
TRBV6-1	TRBJ2-3	CASSEGIAGGSTDTQYF
TRBV19	TRBJ2-6	CASSLGVGRGIGANVLTF
TRBV14	TRBJ1-2	CASSKLNSYGYTF
TRBV5-6	TRBJ2-3	CASSLGARLTDTQYF
TRBV10-3	TRBJ1-1	CAIRNPGQGWSEAFF
TRBV5-5	TRBJ2-1	CASSLGQSNNEQFF
TRBV5-1	TRBJ2-3	CASSLAGGPTSTDTQYF
TRBV13	TRBJ1-6	CASSQRPGDSPLHF
TRBV6-5	TRBJ1-1	CASSYLGGTAFF
TRBV5-1	TRBJ2-5	CASSLRQPYQETQYF
TRBV18	TRBJ1-4	CASSPYAGRDFSYGEKLFF
TRBV28	TRBJ1-2	CASSSLTGGAYGNGYTF
TRBV5-1	TRBJ2-5	CASSLAVGGGETQYF
TRBV20-1	TRBJ1-1	CSAPGGTEAFF